One and the same sample provided the 10 T cell receptor beta chains below, sequenced in a study of blood T cells in healthy people across ages. The use of a sample-barcoded 5' primer and a J-beta primer mix characterized a second PCR of roughly 6 to 11 cycles. MiXCR was run by TCRdb on the 5' RACE reads, yielding one entry per CDR3 protein. The sample lists 800,000 to 950,000 distinct CDR3 sequences; 45% to 50% were seen once. Sequencing used blood. These receptor sequences come from a man younger than 40 in good health.

This clonotype was counted only a few times. The chain is built from TRBV5-6 and TRBJ1-4; perhaps TRBD1 as D (5 bases). This CDR3 region has 12 residues. V was trimmed by 4 bases and J by 13 bases, leaving 14 bases between them. Per germline, CDR1 SGHDT and CDR2 YYEEEE. The CDR3 coding sequence is TGTGCCAGCAGCGAGGCCGGGGCAAGACTGTTTTTT. It codes for CASSEAGARLFF.

The chain recombines TRBV7-8 with TRBJ1-2; D not resolved. Trimming cost V 5 bases and J 3 bases, with 16 bases left between them. The CDR3 loop spans 15 amino acids. Germline V gives CDR1 SGHVS, CDR2 FQNEAQ. The CDR3 DNA follows: TGTGCCAGCAGCGCAATCGGGCTCCTGGACTATGGCTACACCTTC. This sequence encodes CASSAIGLLDYGYTF.

This clonotype occurred a few times. The chain has TRBV12-3 or TRBV12-4 and TRBJ2-7, with unresolved D. V was cut by 6 bases and J by 0 bases, with 9 bases left in between. This CDR3 is built from 13 residues. The DNA of the CDR3 is TGTGCCAGCAGCAGGATGGACTCCTACGAGCAGTACTTC. The encoded protein is CASSRMDSYEQYF.

In nucleotides, the CDR3 is TGTGCCAGCAGTGGATCCGCGGGGGTTGGCGGCAATCAGCCCCAGCATTTT. This codes for CASSGSAGVGGNQPQHF. The chain recombines TRBV2 with TRBJ1-5; D might be TRBD1 (5 bases). Germline CDR1 SNHLY, CDR2 FYNNEI. This CDR3 contains 17 residues. Trimming shortened V by 4 bases and J by 2 bases, and 18 bases separated the two germline ends. The whole variable domain, remainder taken from reference TRBV2 and TRBJ1-5, is EPEVTQTPSHQVTQMGQEVILRCVPISNHLYFYWYRQILGQKVEFLVSFYNNEISEKSEIFDDQFSVERPDGSNFTLKIRSTKLEDSAMYFCASSGSAGVGGNQPQHFGDGTRLSIL.

This clonotype was seen more than once but under ten times. The CDR3 bases are TGCGCCAGCAGCCAAGTGACAGGGTTGAATCAGCCCCAGCATTTT. Its translation is CASSQVTGLNQPQHF. The chain recombines TRBV4-1 with TRBJ1-5; 7 bases agree with TRBD1. CDR1 MGHRA and CDR2 YSYEKL come from the germline V gene. The CDR3 totals 15 residues. Trimming took 1 base from V and 4 from J; bases not matched to a gene: 4.

The chain uses TRBV18 and TRBJ2-1; 8 nucleotides match TRBD1. The CDR3 loop spans 15 amino acids. V lost 2 bases to trimming and J lost 6 bases; unmatched junction nucleotides: 6. The germline gives CDR1 KGHSH, CDR2 LQKENI. The CDR3 spells CASSPARTGGNEQFF. The CDR3 bases are TGTGCCAGCTCACCAGCTCGAACAGGGGGCAATGAGCAGTTCTTC.

This chain uses TRBV5-1 with TRBJ1-1; 8 positions match TRBD1. Germline V gene sequence: CDR1 SGHRS, CDR2 YFSETQ. This CDR3 spans 16 amino acids. Trimming took 0 bases from V and 0 from J; bases not matched to a gene: 4. The CDR3 nucleotides are TGCGCCAGCAGCTTGGGCCCAGGGGGCGTGAACACTGAAGCTTTCTTT. This translates into CASSLGPGGVNTEAFF.

The V gene is TRBV10-3, the J gene TRBJ1-5; the match to TRBD1 covers 8 bases. The J segment lost 5 bases and the V segment lost 6 bases, leaving 3 bases of the junction unmatched. The CDR3 loop spans 13 amino acids. Germline V gene data show CDR1 as ENHRY and CDR2 as SYGVKD. The CDR3 here is CAIRDREDQPQHF. The CDR3 region has the DNA TGTGCCATCAGGGACAGGGAGGATCAGCCCCAGCATTTT.

Comments on this clonotype: One end of the junction is discordant with germline, which a read error may explain. The chain combines TRBV4-2 with TRBJ1-5; unclear D gene. The CDR3 extends over 13 amino acids. CDR1 and CDR2 (germline): LGHNA, YNFKEQ. The CDR3 spells CASSQGVDHPQHF. CDR3 in DNA: TGTGCCAGCAGCCAAGGAGTCGATCACCCCCAGCATTTT.

The rearrangement links TRBV6-2 or TRBV6-3 to TRBJ2-7; 10 positions match TRBD1. With 4 bases clipped from V and 3 bases from J, the junction kept 9 bases outside the gene matches. This CDR3 is 16 amino acids long. In germline, CDR1 is MNHEY, CDR2 SVGEGT. CDR3 amino acids: CASSSPAWDRGYEQYF. The CDR3 region has the DNA TGTGCCAGCAGTTCCCCCGCCTGGGACAGGGGCTACGAGCAGTACTTC.